This T cell receptor (beta chain) was sequenced during a study of cytomegalovirus exposure and HLA in healthy donors. General study results and limits: It was only CMV serostatus that was available as immune exposure information. A link between a missense DCLRE1C variant and TCR beta V- and J-gene trimming emerged from a later analysis.

The table lists this clone with a few counts. What it binds is not known. It was with 60 Vbeta and 13 Jbeta primers that the PCR ran. Clones were read by immunoSEQ multiplex PCR, and TCRdb kept only the in-frame ones, dropping some. The sample has around 70,000 clones; 62% are singletons. Deletions cut 8 bases from V and 0 bases from J, with 11 bases between. Germline V lookup: CDR1 SGHTA, CDR2 FQGNSA. CDR3 length equals 14 residues. The chain combines TRBV7-2 with TRBJ2-1; D call uncertain. Sequencing input: PBMCs. The receptor comes from a man aged 30 to 39 in good health and CMV-seronegative. CDR3 coding DNA: TGTGCCAGCGCCCAGTGGAGCTCCTACAATGAGCAGTTCTTC. It encodes CASAQWSSYNEQFF.